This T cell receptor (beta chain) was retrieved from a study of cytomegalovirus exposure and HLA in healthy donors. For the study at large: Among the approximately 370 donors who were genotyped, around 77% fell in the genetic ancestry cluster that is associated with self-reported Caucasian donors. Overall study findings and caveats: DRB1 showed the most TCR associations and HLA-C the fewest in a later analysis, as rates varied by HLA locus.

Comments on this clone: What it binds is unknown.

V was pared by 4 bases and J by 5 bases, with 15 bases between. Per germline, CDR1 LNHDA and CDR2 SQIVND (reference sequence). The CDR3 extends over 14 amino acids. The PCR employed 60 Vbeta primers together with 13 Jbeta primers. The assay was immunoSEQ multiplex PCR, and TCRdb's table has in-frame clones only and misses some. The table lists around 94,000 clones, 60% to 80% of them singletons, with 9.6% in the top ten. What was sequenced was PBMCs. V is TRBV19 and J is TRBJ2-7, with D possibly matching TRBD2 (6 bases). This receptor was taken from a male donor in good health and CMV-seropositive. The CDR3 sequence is CASSTPGLLHEQYF. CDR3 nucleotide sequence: TGTGCCAGTAGTACTCCGGGACTCCTCCACGAGCAGTACTTC.